These 14 T cell receptor beta chains share one sample of origin, sequenced in a study of blood T cell repertoires in COVID-19. Clones were read by immunoSEQ multiplex PCR, and TCRdb kept only the in-frame ones, dropping some. Among roughly 100,000 clones listed, over 70% were seen once. Sequencing was done on a sample of peripheral blood. These receptors all come from a man between 60 and 75 years old with acute or convalescent COVID-19.

This clone occurred once. This chain links TRBV5-1 with TRBJ2-5; TRBD1 matches at 7 bases. The CDR3 consists of 13 residues. V trimming: 5 bases; J trimming: 3 bases; junction bases outside the gene matches: 4. CDR1 and CDR2 (germline): SGHRS, YFSETQ. CDR3 nucleotides: TGCGCCAGCAGTTCCGGACAGGAAGAGACCCAGTACTTC. It encodes CASSSGQEETQYF. Supplemented by reference TRBV5-1 and TRBJ2-5, the full variable domain reads KAGVTQTPRYLIKTRGQQVTLSCSPISGHRSVSWYQQTPGQGLQFLFEYFSETQRNKGNFPGRFSGRQFSNSRSEMNVSTLELGDSALYLCASSSGQEETQYFGPGTRLLVL.

The rearrangement uses TRBV5-1 and TRBJ2-3, with 10 bases identical to TRBD2. V was pared by 4 bases and J by 1 base, with 3 bases of the junction left unmatched. The germline V gene encodes CDR1 SGHRS and CDR2 YFSETQ. The CDR3 covers 15 residues. This CDR3 is CASSTGLAGTDTQYF. For the CDR3, the DNA is TGCGCCAGCAGCACTGGACTAGCGGGCACAGATACGCAGTATTTT.

The chain employs TRBV24-1 and TRBJ2-1; weak D call: TRBD1 (5 bases). Germline loops: CDR1 KGHDR, CDR2 SFDVKD. Trimming stripped 1 base from V and 10 bases from J, with 10 bases between. The CDR3 covers 13 residues. The CDR3 here is CATSDFKGMEQFF. The CDR3 DNA sequence: TGTGCCACCAGTGATTTTAAGGGGATGGAGCAGTTCTTC.

This clone has just a few counts. The chain employs TRBV4-1 and TRBJ1-1; D unresolved. The CDR3 consists of 14 residues. V lost 4 bases and J 2 bases, leaving 11 bases between the germline ends. Germline CDR1 MGHRA, CDR2 YSYEKL. The CDR3: CASSRPRSNTEAFF. CDR3 coding DNA: TGCGCCAGCAGCCGTCCACGGAGTAACACTGAAGCTTTCTTT.

The chain combines TRBV5-1 with TRBJ1-5; D is unclear. V lost 1 base, J lost 3 bases, and 11 bases lay in between. This CDR3 spans 15 amino acids. Germline values: CDR1 SGHRS, CDR2 YFSETQ. The CDR3 protein is CASSLLGGSNQPQHF. CDR3 coding DNA: TGCGCCAGCAGCTTGCTCGGAGGGTCCAATCAGCCCCAGCATTTT.

The V call is TRBV3-1 (or the pseudogene TRBV3-2), the J call TRBJ1-6; D unclear. Germline V gives CDR1 LGHDT, CDR2 YNNKEL (reference sequence). Deletions cut 0 bases from V and 10 bases from J, with 4 bases between. This CDR3 has 12 amino acids. CDR3 protein: CASSQDYSPLHF. The DNA of the CDR3 is TGTGCCAGCAGCCAAGACTACTCACCCCTCCACTTT.

This chain connects TRBV18 to TRBJ1-5, with no clear D. With 3 bases removed from V and 2 bases from J, the gap between germline ends came to 11 bases. The germline CDR1 and CDR2 sequences are KGHSH and LQKENI. CDR3 length: 15 amino acids. This CDR3 is CASSPAGIGNQPQHF. The CDR3 DNA reads TGTGCCAGCTCACCTGCGGGAATTGGCAATCAGCCCCAGCATTTT.

The J gene is TRBJ1-2, the V gene TRBV27, with no clear D. Deletions cut 6 bases from V and 7 bases from J, with 18 bases between. Per germline, CDR1 MNHEY and CDR2 SMNVEV (reference sequence). The CDR3 has 14 residues. CDR3: CASSPLDLPGGYTF. The CDR3 DNA reads as TGTGCCAGCAGCCCCTTGGACTTGCCCGGTGGCTACACCTTC.

V is TRBV11-3 and J is TRBJ2-7; the match to TRBD2 covers 8 bases. This CDR3 region has 16 residues. Losses at the gene ends were 5 bases for V and 4 bases for J; bases not matched to a gene: 13. Germline values: CDR1 SGHNT, CDR2 YENEEA. Written as DNA, the CDR3 is TGTGCCAGCAGCCGAAGAGGCCGGCGGGGGGAGTACGAGCAGTACTTC. It is translated as CASSRRGRRGEYEQYF.

This sequence joins TRBV5-4 and TRBJ2-6; no clear D. The V end was cut by 0 bases, the J end by 2 bases, with 6 bases between. CDR1 and CDR2 from the germline V gene are SGHNT and YYREEE (reference sequence). This CDR3 comprises 15 residues. CDR3: CASSLGVPGANVLTF. The DNA for the CDR3 is TGTGCCAGCAGCTTGGGAGTTCCTGGGGCCAACGTCCTGACTTTC. Together with reference TRBV5-4 and TRBJ2-6, the CDR3 gives the full variable domain: ETGVTQSPTHLIKTRGQQVTLRCSSQSGHNTVSWYQQALGQGPQFIFQYYREEENGRGNFPPRFSGLQFPNYSSELNVNALELDDSALYLCASSLGVPGANVLTFGAGSRLTVL.

The CDR3 spells CASSPTEESEAFF. The CDR3 nucleotides are TGTGCCAGCTCCCCCACGGAGGAGTCTGAAGCTTTCTTT. The gene calls are TRBV18 and TRBJ1-1, with D unresolved. CDR3 length equals 13 residues. Germline CDR1 KGHSH, CDR2 LQKENI. Between the trimmed V and J ends, which lost 6 bases and 6 bases, there was a span of 14 bases. The whole variable domain, filled in from reference TRBV18 and TRBJ1-1, reads NAGVMQNPRHLVRRRGQEARLRCSPMKGHSHVYWYRQLPEEGLKFMVYLQKENIIDESGMPKERFSAEFPKEGPSILRIQQVVRGDSAAYFCASSPTEESEAFFGQGTRLTVV.

This sequence joins TRBV3-1 (or the pseudogene TRBV3-2) and TRBJ1-6; possibly TRBD1 for D (5 bases). Germline V gene data show CDR1 as LGHDT and CDR2 as YNNKEL (reference sequence). The germline V and J ends were trimmed by 5 bases and 0 bases, with 14 bases remaining between them. This CDR3 is 17 amino acids long. The CDR3 spells CASSATQAPSYNSPLHF. In DNA, the CDR3 is TGTGCCAGCAGCGCAACACAGGCTCCCTCCTATAATTCACCCCTCCACTTT.

The chain links TRBV7-6 to TRBJ2-1, with 11 bases matching TRBD2. This CDR3 comprises 16 residues. Trimming at V came to 6 bases and at J to 5 bases, leaving 9 bases not matched to a gene. Germline CDR1 SGHVS, CDR2 FNYEAQ. The CDR3 is CASRRLGTSGDNEQFF. As DNA, the CDR3 is TGTGCCAGCAGGCGACTCGGGACTAGCGGTGACAATGAGCAGTTCTTC.

The genes are TRBV11-3 and TRBJ1-1; weak D call: TRBD1 (6 bases). The CDR3 loop spans 13 amino acids. Germline V gene data show CDR1 as SGHNT and CDR2 as YENEEA. V lost 5 bases and J 4 bases, leaving 11 bases between the germline ends. In DNA form, the CDR3 reads TGTGCCAGCAGCCCAGGGGCTCTCACTGAAGCTTTCTTT. Protein: CASSPGALTEAFF.